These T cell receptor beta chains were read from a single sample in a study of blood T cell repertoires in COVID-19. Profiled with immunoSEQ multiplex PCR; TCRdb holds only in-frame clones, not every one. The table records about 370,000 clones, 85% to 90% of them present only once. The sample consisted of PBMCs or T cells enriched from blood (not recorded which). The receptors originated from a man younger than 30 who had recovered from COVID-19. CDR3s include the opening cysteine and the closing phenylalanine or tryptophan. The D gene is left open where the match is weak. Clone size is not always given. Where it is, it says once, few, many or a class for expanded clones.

CDR3aa: CASSLRLAGNEKLFF
CDR3nt: TGCGCCAGCAGCTTGAGATTGGCGGGTAATGAAAAACTGTTTTTT
j_gene: TRBJ1-4
d_gene: NA
abundance: NA
v_gene: TRBV5-1
len: 15

CDR3aa: CASSGTGGRRPQHF
CDR3nt: TGTGCCAGCAGCGGGACAGGGGGCCGTAGGCCCCAGCATTTT
j_gene: TRBJ1-5
d_gene: TRBD1
abundance: NA
v_gene: TRBV27
len: 14

CDR3aa: CAIRDIRRTEAFF
CDR3nt: TGTGCCATCAGGGACATCCGAAGGACTGAAGCTTTCTTT
j_gene: TRBJ1-1
d_gene: NA
abundance: once
v_gene: TRBV10-3
len: 13

CDR3aa: CAISSPDSLATEQYF
CDR3nt: TGTGCCATCAGTTCCCCCGACAGCCTGGCCACCGAGCAGTACTTC
j_gene: TRBJ2-7
d_gene: NA
abundance: NA
v_gene: TRBV10-3
len: 15

CDR3aa: CASGAGGTDTQYF
CDR3nt: TGTGCCAGCGGGGCGGGAGGAACAGATACGCAGTATTTT
j_gene: TRBJ2-3
d_gene: TRBD2
abundance: NA
v_gene: TRBV27
len: 13

CDR3aa: CASSVGGGRGNYEQYF
CDR3nt: TGTGCCAGCAGCGTAGGCGGCGGGAGAGGGAACTACGAGCAGTACTTC
j_gene: TRBJ2-7
d_gene: TRBD2
abundance: NA
v_gene: TRBV9
len: 16

CDR3aa: CASSPEGRKNTEAFF
CDR3nt: TGCGCCAGCAGCCCGGAGGGACGTAAGAACACTGAAGCTTTCTTT
j_gene: TRBJ1-1
d_gene: NA
abundance: NA
v_gene: TRBV5-1
len: 15

CDR3aa: CASTLDWSGELFF
CDR3nt: TGTGCCAGTACCCTGGACTGGTCCGGGGAGCTGTTTTTT
j_gene: TRBJ2-2
d_gene: NA
abundance: NA
v_gene: TRBV19
len: 13

CDR3aa: CASSLPGAEGYGYTF
CDR3nt: TGCGCCAGCAGCTTGCCAGGGGCGGAAGGCTATGGCTACACCTTC
j_gene: TRBJ1-2
d_gene: NA
abundance: NA
v_gene: TRBV5-1
len: 15

CDR3aa: CATSESGTGRADTQYF
CDR3nt: TGTGCCACCAGTGAGTCCGGGACAGGGAGGGCAGATACGCAGTATTTT
j_gene: TRBJ2-3
d_gene: TRBD1
abundance: NA
v_gene: TRBV24-1
len: 16

CDR3aa: CASSWDRGTDTQYF
CDR3nt: TGTGCCAGCAGTTGGGACAGGGGGACAGATACGCAGTATTTT
j_gene: TRBJ2-3
d_gene: TRBD1
abundance: NA
v_gene: TRBV6-5
len: 14

CDR3aa: CASSTSGPYEQYF
CDR3nt: TGTGCCAGCAGCACTAGCGGCCCCTACGAGCAGTACTTC
j_gene: TRBJ2-7
d_gene: TRBD2
abundance: once
v_gene: TRBV28
len: 13

CDR3aa: CASSLSTSTDTQYF
CDR3nt: TGTGCCAGCAGCTTAAGTACTAGCACAGATACGCAGTATTTT
j_gene: TRBJ2-3
d_gene: NA
abundance: NA
v_gene: TRBV11-3
len: 14

CDR3aa: CASSLTSGGSSYEQYF
CDR3nt: TGCGCCAGCAGCCTGACTAGCGGGGGTAGCTCCTACGAGCAGTACTTC
j_gene: TRBJ2-7
d_gene: TRBD2
abundance: NA
v_gene: TRBV4-1
len: 16

CDR3aa: CASSLGRQREELFGQYF
CDR3nt: TGTGCCAGCAGCTTAGGCCGTCAGCGGGAGGAATTGTTCGGGCAGTACTTC
j_gene: TRBJ2-7
d_gene: TRBD2
abundance: NA
v_gene: TRBV13
len: 17

CDR3aa: CASSLQRGGTDTQYF
CDR3nt: TGCGCCAGCAGCTTACAGCGGGGGGGCACAGATACGCAGTATTTT
j_gene: TRBJ2-3
d_gene: TRBD2
abundance: NA
v_gene: TRBV5-1
len: 15

CDR3aa: CASSIKITGGKLFF
CDR3nt: TGTGCCAGCAGTATAAAAATTACAGGGGGTAAACTGTTTTTT
j_gene: TRBJ1-4
d_gene: TRBD1
abundance: NA
v_gene: TRBV6-5
len: 14

CDR3aa: CASSRTGNWEKLFF
CDR3nt: TGTGCCAGCAGTAGGACAGGGAATTGGGAAAAACTGTTTTTT
j_gene: TRBJ1-4
d_gene: TRBD1
abundance: NA
v_gene: TRBV6-5
len: 14